Sequencing of this TCR beta chain was carried out in a study of response to subunit inactivated influenza vaccine. Study results and limitations: Each seasonal flu vaccination may recruit only limited new T cells, authors suggested.

With regard to this clonotype: Its antigen is still unknown.

The CDR3 covers 15 residues. The V segment lost 10 bases and the J segment 4 bases; nucleotides outside the gene matches: 12. A single record per CDR3 protein comes from TCRdb applying MiXCR to the RT-PCR reads. The sample holds about 780,000 distinct CDR3 sequences; approximately 18% are singletons and the top ten take 9.5% to 13%. Material: PBMCs from blood, obtained approximately 5 days after vaccination. The TCR sequence derives from a man in his fifties who received an inactivated influenza vaccine. The chain carries TRBV12-3 or TRBV12-4 and TRBJ2-3, with TRBD2 matching 9 bases. Here the CDR3 reads CATLLGLAFSDTQYF. The CDR3 nucleotides are TGTGCCACCCTCTTGGGACTAGCTTTCTCAGATACGCAGTATTTT.